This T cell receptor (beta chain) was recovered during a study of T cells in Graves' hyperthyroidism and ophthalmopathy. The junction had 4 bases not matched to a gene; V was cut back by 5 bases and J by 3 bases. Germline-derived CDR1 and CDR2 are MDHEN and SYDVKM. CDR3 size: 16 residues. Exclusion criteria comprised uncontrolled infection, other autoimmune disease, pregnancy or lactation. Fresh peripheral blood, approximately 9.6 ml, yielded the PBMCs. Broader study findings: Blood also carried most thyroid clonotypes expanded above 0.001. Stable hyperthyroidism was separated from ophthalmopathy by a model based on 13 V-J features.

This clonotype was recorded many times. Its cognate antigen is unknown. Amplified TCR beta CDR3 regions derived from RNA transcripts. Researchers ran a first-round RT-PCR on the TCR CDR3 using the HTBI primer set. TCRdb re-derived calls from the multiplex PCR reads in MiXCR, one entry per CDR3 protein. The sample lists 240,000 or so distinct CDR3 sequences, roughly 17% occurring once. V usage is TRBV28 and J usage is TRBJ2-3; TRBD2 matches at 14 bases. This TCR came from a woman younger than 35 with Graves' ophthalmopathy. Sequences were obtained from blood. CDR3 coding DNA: TGTGCCAGCAGTCATAGGACTAGCGGGGGGACAGATACGCAGTATTTT. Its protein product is CASSHRTSGGTDTQYF.